This record looks at one T cell receptor beta chain sequence and its context. The CDR3 is 13 residues long. Deletions cut 1 base from V and 5 bases from J, with 7 bases between. The repertoire was sequenced with immunoSEQ multiplex PCR; TCRdb's copy has only in-frame clones and lacks some. The sample includes approximately 300,000 clones, around 84% of them seen just once. The data belong to a study of blood T cell repertoires in COVID-19. V usage is TRBV12-3 or TRBV12-4 and J usage is TRBJ2-3, with D hard to call. The sequencing input was PBMCs or T cells enriched from blood (not recorded which). The clonotype comes from a woman aged 18-29 years who had recovered from COVID-19. As DNA, the CDR3 is TGTGCCAGCAGTTTAGGTGTCATAGATACGCAGTATTTT. It yields the protein CASSLGVIDTQYF.